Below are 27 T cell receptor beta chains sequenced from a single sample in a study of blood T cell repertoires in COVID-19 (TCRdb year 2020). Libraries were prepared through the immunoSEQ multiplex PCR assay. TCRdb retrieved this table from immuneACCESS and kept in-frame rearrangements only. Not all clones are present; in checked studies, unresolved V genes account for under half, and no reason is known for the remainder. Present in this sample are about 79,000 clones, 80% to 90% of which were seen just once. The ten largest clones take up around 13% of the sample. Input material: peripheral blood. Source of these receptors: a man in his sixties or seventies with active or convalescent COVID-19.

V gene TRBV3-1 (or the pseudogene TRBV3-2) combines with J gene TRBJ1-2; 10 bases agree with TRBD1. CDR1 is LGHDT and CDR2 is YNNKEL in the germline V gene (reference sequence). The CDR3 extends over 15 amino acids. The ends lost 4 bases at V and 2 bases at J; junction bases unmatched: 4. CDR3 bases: TGTGCCAGCAGCCTCGGACAGGGGGGGAACTATGGCTACACCTTC. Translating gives CASSLGQGGNYGYTF.

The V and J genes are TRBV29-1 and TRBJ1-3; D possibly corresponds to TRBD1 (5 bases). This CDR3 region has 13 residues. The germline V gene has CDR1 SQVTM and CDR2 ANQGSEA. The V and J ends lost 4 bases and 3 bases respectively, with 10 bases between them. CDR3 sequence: CSVAQVVGNTIYF. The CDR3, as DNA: TGCAGCGTTGCACAGGTTGTTGGAAACACCATATATTTT.

The CDR3 sequence: CASSLRSLPSSGANVLTF. CDR3 DNA: TGCGCCAGCAGCTTAAGATCTTTACCTAGCTCTGGGGCCAACGTCCTGACTTTC. This sequence joins TRBV5-1 and TRBJ2-6; D gene ambiguous. Trimming took off 2 bases at V and 0 bases at J, with 15 bases between the two ends. CDR3 length: 18 amino acids. CDR1 is SGHRS and CDR2 is YFSETQ in the germline V gene.

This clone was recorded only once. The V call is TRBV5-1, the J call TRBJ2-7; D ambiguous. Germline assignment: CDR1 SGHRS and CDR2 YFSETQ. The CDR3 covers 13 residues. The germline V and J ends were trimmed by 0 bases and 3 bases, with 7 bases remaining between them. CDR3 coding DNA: TGCGCCAGCAGCTTGGCCTCCGGCTACGAGCAGTACTTC. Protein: CASSLASGYEQYF.

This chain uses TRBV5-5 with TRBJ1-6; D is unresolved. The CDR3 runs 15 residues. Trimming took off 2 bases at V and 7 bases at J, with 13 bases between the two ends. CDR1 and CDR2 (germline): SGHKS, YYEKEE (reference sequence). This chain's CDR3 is CASSLRGSGNSPLHF. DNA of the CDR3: TGTGCCAGCAGCTTACGCGGGAGCGGGAATTCACCCCTCCACTTT.

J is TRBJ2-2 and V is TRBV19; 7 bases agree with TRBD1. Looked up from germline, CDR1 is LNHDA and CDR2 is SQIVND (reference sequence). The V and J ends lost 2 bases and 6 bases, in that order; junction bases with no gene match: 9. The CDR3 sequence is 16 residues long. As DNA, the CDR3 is TGTGCCAGTAGTATATCGCACAGGGGTGGCGCCGGGGAGCTGTTTTTT. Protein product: CASSISHRGGAGELFF. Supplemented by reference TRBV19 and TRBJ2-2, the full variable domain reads DGGITQSPKYLFRKEGQNVTLSCEQNLNHDAMYWYRQDPGQGLRLIYYSQIVNDFQKGDIAEGYSVSREKKESFPLTVTSAQKNPTAFYLCASSISHRGGAGELFFGEGSRLTVL.

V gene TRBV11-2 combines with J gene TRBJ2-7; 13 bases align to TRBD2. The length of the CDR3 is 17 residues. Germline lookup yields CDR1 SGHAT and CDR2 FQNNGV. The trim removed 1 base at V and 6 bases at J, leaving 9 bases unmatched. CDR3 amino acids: CASSLVGLAGERVEQYF. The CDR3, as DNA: TGTGCCAGCAGCTTAGTCGGACTAGCGGGAGAAAGGGTCGAGCAGTACTTC.

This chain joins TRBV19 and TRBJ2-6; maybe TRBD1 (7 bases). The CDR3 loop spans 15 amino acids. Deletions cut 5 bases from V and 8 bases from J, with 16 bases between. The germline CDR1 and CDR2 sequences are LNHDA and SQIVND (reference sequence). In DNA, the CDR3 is TGTGCCAGTAGTCTTCAACCAGGGGGGACCAACGTCCTGACTTTC. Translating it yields CASSLQPGGTNVLTF.

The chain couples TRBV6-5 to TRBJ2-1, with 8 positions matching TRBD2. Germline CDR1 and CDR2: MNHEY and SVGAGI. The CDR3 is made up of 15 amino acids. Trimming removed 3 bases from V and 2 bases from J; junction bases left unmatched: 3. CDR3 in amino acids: CASSYSGVAYNEQFF. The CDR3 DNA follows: TGTGCCAGCAGTTATAGCGGGGTAGCCTACAATGAGCAGTTCTTC.

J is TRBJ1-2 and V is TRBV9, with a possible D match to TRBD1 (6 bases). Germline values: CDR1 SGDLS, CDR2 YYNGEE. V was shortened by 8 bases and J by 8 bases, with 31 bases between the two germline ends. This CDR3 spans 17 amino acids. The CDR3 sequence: CASSMGARHRASSGYTF. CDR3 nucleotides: TGTGCCAGTTCTATGGGGGCCCGACACCGGGCGTCCTCCGGCTACACCTTC.

In nucleotides, the CDR3 is TGTGCCAGCAAATATCTTGGCAGGGGGCTATCTATGAACACTGAAGCTTTCTTT. Translation: CASKYLGRGLSMNTEAFF. The chain carries TRBV27 and TRBJ1-1, with TRBD1 identical over 8 bases. V trimming: 7 bases; J trimming: 0 bases; junction bases outside the gene matches: 16. The CDR3 totals 18 residues. Germline CDR1 is MNHEY and CDR2 is SMNVEV (reference sequence).

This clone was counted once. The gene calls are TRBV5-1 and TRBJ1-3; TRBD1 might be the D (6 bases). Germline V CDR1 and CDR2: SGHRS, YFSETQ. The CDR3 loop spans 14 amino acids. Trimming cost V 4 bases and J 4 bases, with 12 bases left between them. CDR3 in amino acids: CASSTSGQGNTIYF. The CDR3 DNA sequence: TGCGCCAGCAGCACCAGTGGACAGGGAAACACCATATATTTT.

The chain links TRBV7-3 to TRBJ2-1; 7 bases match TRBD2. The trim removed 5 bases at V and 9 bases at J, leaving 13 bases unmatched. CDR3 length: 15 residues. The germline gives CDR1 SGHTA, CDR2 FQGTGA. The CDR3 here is CASSPEMAGVGEQFF. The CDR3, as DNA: TGTGCCAGCAGCCCAGAGATGGCGGGAGTCGGTGAGCAGTTCTTC.

The CDR3 DNA sequence: TGTGCCAGCAGCTTACAGGGACTAGTCTACGAGCAGTACTTC. Translated: CASSLQGLVYEQYF. V gene TRBV7-2 combines with J gene TRBJ2-7; 8 bases are shared with TRBD2. Trimming at V came to 2 bases and at J to 3 bases, leaving 3 bases not matched to a gene. The CDR3 has 14 amino acids. CDR1 and CDR2 from the germline V gene are SGHTA and FQGNSA.

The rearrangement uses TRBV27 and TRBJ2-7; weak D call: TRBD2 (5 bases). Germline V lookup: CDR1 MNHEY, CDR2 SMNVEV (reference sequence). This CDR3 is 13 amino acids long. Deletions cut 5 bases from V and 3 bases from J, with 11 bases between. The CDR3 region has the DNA TGTGCCAGCAGTCGCCTACTAGGCTACGAGCAGTACTTC. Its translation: CASSRLLGYEQYF.

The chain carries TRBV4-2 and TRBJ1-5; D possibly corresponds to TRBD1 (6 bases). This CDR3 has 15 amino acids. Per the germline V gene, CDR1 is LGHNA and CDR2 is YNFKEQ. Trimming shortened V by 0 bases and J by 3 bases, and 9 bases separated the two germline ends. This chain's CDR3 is CASSQDGQYNQPQHF. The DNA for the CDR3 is TGTGCCAGCAGCCAAGATGGACAGTACAATCAGCCCCAGCATTTT.

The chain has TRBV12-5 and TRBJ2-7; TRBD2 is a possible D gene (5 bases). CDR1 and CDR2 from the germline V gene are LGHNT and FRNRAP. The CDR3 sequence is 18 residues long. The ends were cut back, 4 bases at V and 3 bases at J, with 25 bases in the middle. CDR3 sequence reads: CASGWKWWEWFFFYEQYF. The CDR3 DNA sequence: TGTGCTAGTGGTTGGAAGTGGTGGGAGTGGTTTTTTTTCTACGAGCAGTACTTC.

CDR3 coding DNA: TGTGCCAGTAGTACCGGCGGTAGCGGGAGTCGGTCGCGGCAGACCCAGTACTTC. Protein: CASSTGGSGSRSRQTQYF. The rearrangement links TRBV19 to TRBJ2-5, with TRBD2 matching 9 bases. J was trimmed by 6 bases and V by 4 bases; bases with no gene match: 18. This CDR3 is 18 amino acids long. Germline values: CDR1 LNHDA, CDR2 SQIVND (reference sequence).

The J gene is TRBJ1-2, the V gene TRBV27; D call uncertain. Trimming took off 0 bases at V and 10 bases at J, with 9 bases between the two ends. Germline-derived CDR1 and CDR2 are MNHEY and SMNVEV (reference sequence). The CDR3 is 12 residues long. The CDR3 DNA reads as TGTGCCAGCAGTTTATCAGGGAGATACTACACCTTC. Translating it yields CASSLSGRYYTF.

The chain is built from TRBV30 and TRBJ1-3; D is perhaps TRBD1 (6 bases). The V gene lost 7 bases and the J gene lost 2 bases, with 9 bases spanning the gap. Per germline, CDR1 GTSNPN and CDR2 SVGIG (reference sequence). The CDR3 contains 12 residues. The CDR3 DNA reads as TGTGCCTTAGAGGGGGCTGGAAACACCATATATTTT. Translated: CALEGAGNTIYF.

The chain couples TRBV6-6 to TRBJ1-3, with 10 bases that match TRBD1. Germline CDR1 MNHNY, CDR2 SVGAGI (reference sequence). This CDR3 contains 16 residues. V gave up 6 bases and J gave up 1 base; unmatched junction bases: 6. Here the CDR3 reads CASRTTGGFSGNTIYF. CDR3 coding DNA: TGTGCCAGCAGAACGACAGGGGGCTTTTCTGGAAACACCATATATTTT.

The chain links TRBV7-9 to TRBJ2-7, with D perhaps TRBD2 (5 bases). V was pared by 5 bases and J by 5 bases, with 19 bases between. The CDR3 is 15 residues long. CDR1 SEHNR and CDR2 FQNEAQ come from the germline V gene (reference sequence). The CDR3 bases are TGTGCCAGCAGCGCATCCGGGATACCGGTCCACGAGCAGTACTTC. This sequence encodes CASSASGIPVHEQYF.

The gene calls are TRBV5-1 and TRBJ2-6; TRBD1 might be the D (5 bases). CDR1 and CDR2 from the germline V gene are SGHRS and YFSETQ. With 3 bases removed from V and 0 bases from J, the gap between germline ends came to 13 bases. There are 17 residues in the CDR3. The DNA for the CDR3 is TGCGCCAGCAGCTACGGACACGCCGACTCTGGGGCCAACGTCCTGACTTTC. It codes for CASSYGHADSGANVLTF.

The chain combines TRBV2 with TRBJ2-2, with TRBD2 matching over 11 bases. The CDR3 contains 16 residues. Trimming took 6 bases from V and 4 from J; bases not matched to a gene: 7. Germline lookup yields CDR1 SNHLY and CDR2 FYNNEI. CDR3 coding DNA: TGTGCCAGCAGATATGGGACTAGCGGACTCACCGGGGAGCTGTTTTTT. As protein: CASRYGTSGLTGELFF. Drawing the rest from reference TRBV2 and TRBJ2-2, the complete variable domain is EPEVTQTPSHQVTQMGQEVILRCVPISNHLYFYWYRQILGQKVEFLVSFYNNEISEKSEIFDDQFSVERPDGSNFTLKIRSTKLEDSAMYFCASRYGTSGLTGELFFGEGSRLTVL.

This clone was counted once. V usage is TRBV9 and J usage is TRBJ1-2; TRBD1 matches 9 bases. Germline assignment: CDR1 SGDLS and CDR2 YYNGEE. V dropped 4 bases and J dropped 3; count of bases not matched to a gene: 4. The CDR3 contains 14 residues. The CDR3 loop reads CASSNRQGDYGYTF. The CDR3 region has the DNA TGTGCCAGCAGCAACCGACAGGGGGACTATGGCTACACCTTC.

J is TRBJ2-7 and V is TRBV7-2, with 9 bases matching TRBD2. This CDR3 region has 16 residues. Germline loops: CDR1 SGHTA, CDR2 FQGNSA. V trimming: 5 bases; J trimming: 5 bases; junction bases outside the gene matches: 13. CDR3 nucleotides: TGTGCCAGCAGCGCCCGGGGGAGCGGGAGGCCCGACGAGCAGTACTTC. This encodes CASSARGSGRPDEQYF.

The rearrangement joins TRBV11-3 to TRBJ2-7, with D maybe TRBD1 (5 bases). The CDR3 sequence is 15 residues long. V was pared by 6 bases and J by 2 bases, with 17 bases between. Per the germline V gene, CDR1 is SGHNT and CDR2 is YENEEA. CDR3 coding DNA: TGTGCCAGCAGTTATTTCAACAGGCCACCCTACGAGCAGTACTTC. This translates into CASSYFNRPPYEQYF.